This T cell receptor beta chain is from a study of blood T cells in healthy people across ages (dated by TCRdb to 2015 to 2017). In the study overall: In model experiments, roughly one uniquely barcoded TCR beta cDNA molecule per two T cells was captured by template switching. The study measured age-related changes in TCR beta repertoire diversity using deep sequencing normalized with unique cDNA molecular identifiers. The donors were split into four age groups: young (average about 15 years), middle-aged (39), aged (about 56) and long-lived (approximately 80). Two additional independent replicas of 1 million unique cDNA reads from the same blood draw were analyzed for two donors (one aged 18 to 30 and one aged 80 or older).

The sample holds a few counts of this clonotype. Its antigen is unknown. Base qualities were left out, and no much larger clone turns up one base away. Broad study findings and their caveats: The percentage of naive T cells measured by flow cytometry correlated strongly with observed TCR beta diversity. Observed TCR beta diversity per million T cells fell roughly linearly with age, and a significant reduction was already apparent by age roughly 40. Compared with the aged group, the long-lived group had more naive CD4+ T cells, fewer expanded clones and increased TCR diversity, suggesting age selection. Conclusive comparison of naive and antigen-experienced compartments was prevented by the profiling of bulk unsorted PBMCs. Because the CMV infection status of the donors was unknown, age-related changes in expanded clonotypes may potentially have been confounded. Estimates of total diversity based on one million sequenced T cells were considered lower bounds and underestimates.

Donors were 40 or so systemically healthy Caucasian individuals from Russia aged 6 to 90 years. About 9.6 milliliters of peripheral blood were collected from each donor into EDTA-treated Vacutainer tubes. Ficoll-Paque density-gradient centrifugation was used to isolate PBMCs, with at least 6.5 million obtained per sample. Trizol reagent was used to extract total RNA from PBMCs, with at least 5 micrograms per sample. For every donor, an aliquot of PBMCs went through flow cytometry to measure the percentages of naive CD45RAhigh/CD27high T cells. From its cysteine to its phenylalanine, the CDR3 spans 14 amino acids. Only CDR3 DNA is held: 42 bases, read in frame from base 1. Trimmed from V: 4 bases; trimmed from J: 11 bases; junction bases lacking a gene match: 12. Sequences SGHRS (CDR1) and YFSETQ (CDR2) are obtained from the germline V gene. Libraries were built with 5' RACE. The run used an Illumina HiSeq 2500. A second roughly 6 to 11 cycle PCR used a sample-barcoded 5' primer and a J-beta primer mix. Each TCR beta cDNA molecule received a unique molecular identifier from a template-switch 5' adaptor carrying 12 random nucleotides. Each sample yielded at least 2.5 million CDR3-containing paired-end reads. All of the RNA was converted into first-strand cDNA using the Mint cDNA synthesis kit, with a TRBC-specific oligonucleotide serving as the primer. Following uracil-DNA glycosylase treatment, a first 18-cycle PCR with universal primers M1SS and BC2_uni_R was performed on all cDNA. The study's own analysis went as follows. Each sample was normalized by randomly selecting 1 million high-quality reads, each carrying a distinct molecular identifier. Reads sharing molecular identifiers were discarded rather than binned into consensus sequences. MiTCR, with a Q25 quality threshold and the strictest error-elimination algorithm, was used for CDR3 identification, clonotype clustering and error correction. A nonparametric unseen species model with Euler transformation was used to estimate a lower bound on total TCR beta diversity. Using fastp trimming at Q25 and MiXCR clonotype assembly, TCRdb reanalyzed the public sequencing data and kept in-frame beta chains. Each entry is one CDR3 protein sequence, shown with its most common DNA and genes. It is TCRdb's table, rather than the study itself, that gives the V and J calls and clone size. This sample gives about 800,000 distinct CDR3 sequences in total; roughly 25% of them show up just once. The top ten clonotypes cover 3% to 4.5% of the sample.

The data also belong to a second study, concerning T cells of mothers and their children. The second publication reports: The donors were nine systemically healthy Caucasian individuals, made up of three mothers and their six children. cDNA synthesis consumed the entire amount of extracted RNA, loaded at approximately 1.6 ug RNA in each 15 ul reaction. In the second PCR, sample barcodes and 2-4 random nucleotides were introduced via the M1S primer. Over 10 million TCR beta CDR3 reads came from each mother, compared with some 3.1 million reads from each child. Thymic selection shapes the output of TCR recombination in a similar way in related and unrelated pairs, and inherited differences have a minor effect. Normalized repertoire overlap was always found to be slightly, but never significantly, higher in related mother-child pairs than in unrelated mother-child pairs. Persistent microchimeric T cell clones were not detected, at a sensitivity of around 95 clones per million clonotypes. Deep NGS was used in the study to compare the TCR beta repertoires of mothers and children and to look for features that separate related mother-child pairs from unrelated individuals. Mothers averaged approximately 40 +/- 4 years of age and children averaged around 11 +/- 4 years. Libraries were sequenced on Illumina HiSeq 2000 with 100+100 nt paired-end reads after adapter ligation with NEBNext reagents. Mother and child libraries were prepared a month apart and sequenced in separate runs to prevent cross-contamination. For each donor, somewhere between about 450,000 and 2,200,000 distinct TCR beta clonotypes were identified. Naive TCR beta clonotypes were estimated from low-frequency clonotypes matched to each donor's FACS-determined naive share, without sorting.

The sequenced sample was blood. The rearrangement joined TRBV5-1 to TRBJ1-5; a stretch of 7 junction bases matches TRBD1. The receptor was derived from a boy aged 5 to 17 in good health. The CDR3 in this case is CASSQGDGTGAQHF. In nucleotides, the sequence is TGCGCCAGCAGCCAAGGGGACGGAACAGGGGCCCAGCATTTT.